This TCR beta chain was obtained from a study of T cell responses to AZD1222 COVID-19 vaccine. Study-level information: Pooled in the analysis were second doses at about 4 or about 12 weeks.

Method: immunoSEQ multiplex PCR; TCRdb's copy keeps in-frame clones and lacks some. The sample holds around 160,000 clones, about 91% seen once. Remarks on this clone: Its antigen is not known.

Study outcomes and limitations: Only a handful of AZD1222 recipients, roughly 6 in all, had baseline seropositivity. Females made up more of the donors, who were largely white British, and clonal diversity may have come out too low. After two AZD1222 doses, spike-specific TCR breadth and depth rose versus day 0.

The sequencing used peripheral blood, collected on day 0 of AZD1222 vaccination. The sequence was collected from an adult in good health.

CDR3 protein: CASSPSLTGTDYGYTF. The CDR3, as DNA: TGTGCCAGCTCACCAAGTCTTACGGGGACCGACTATGGCTACACCTTC. The V gene is TRBV18, the J gene TRBJ1-2; D may be TRBD1 (5 bases). V dropped 2 bases and J dropped 3 bases, with 16 bases sitting between them. The germline CDR1 and CDR2 sequences are KGHSH and LQKENI. The CDR3 loop spans 16 amino acids.